The TCR beta chain described here comes from a study of T-cell memory formation after mild COVID-19. Study-wide results and caveats: Some clones that responded turned up in pre-infection memory, which suggests that cross-reactive memory joined in.

Using its own MiXCR run on the 5' RACE reads, TCRdb lists one record per CDR3 protein. The sample consists of approximately 150,000 distinct CDR3 sequences, approximately 12% of them appearing once. As for this clonotype: What it binds is not known.

The sequenced material came from PBMCs or a T cell subset sorted from them (not recorded which). The source is a man in his late teens or twenties who had mild COVID-19 (a few samples of this study predate the infection). Cell type and time point are not known.

Here the CDR3 reads CASGTSYNSYQETQYF. The CDR3 DNA reads as TGTGCCAGCGGGACTAGTTACAACTCGTACCAAGAGACCCAGTACTTC. The rearrangement links TRBV6-5 to TRBJ2-5, with TRBD2 matching over 8 bases. CDR1 and CDR2 (germline): MNHEY, SVGAGI. V lost 8 bases, J lost 0 bases, and 11 bases stayed unmatched. The CDR3 totals 16 residues.